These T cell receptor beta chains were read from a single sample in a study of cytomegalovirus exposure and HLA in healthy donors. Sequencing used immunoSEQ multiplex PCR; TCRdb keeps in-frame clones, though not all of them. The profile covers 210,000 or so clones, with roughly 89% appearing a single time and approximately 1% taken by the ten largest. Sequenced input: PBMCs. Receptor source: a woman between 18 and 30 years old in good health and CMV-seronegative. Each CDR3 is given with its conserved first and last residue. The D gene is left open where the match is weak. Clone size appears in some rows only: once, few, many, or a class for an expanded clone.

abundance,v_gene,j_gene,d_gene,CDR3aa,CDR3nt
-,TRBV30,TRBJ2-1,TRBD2,CAWSEGLAGYGNEQFF,TGTGCCTGGAGTGAGGGACTAGCGGGATATGGAAATGAGCAGTTCTTC
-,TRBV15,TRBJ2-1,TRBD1,CATSKDRVSDEQFF,TGTGCCACCAGCAAAGACAGGGTCTCGGATGAGCAGTTCTTC
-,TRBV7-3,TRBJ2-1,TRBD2,CASSLIVSGRYNEQFF,TGTGCCAGCAGCTTAATTGTTAGCGGGAGGTACAATGAGCAGTTCTTC
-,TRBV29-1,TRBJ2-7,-,CSVEDLDGTYEQYF,TGCAGCGTTGAAGATCTAGACGGTACCTACGAGCAGTACTTC
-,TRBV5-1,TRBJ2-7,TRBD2,CASRAGTSFYEQYF,TGCGCCAGCCGGGCCGGGACTAGCTTCTACGAGCAGTACTTC
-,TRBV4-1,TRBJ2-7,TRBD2,CASSQAVRGAGVEQYF,TGCGCCAGCAGCCAAGCCGTGCGGGGGGCCGGTGTCGAGCAGTACTTC
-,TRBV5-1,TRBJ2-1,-,CASSSRLGGPYNEQFF,TGCGCCAGCAGCTCCCGGCTAGGAGGACCCTACAATGAGCAGTTCTTC
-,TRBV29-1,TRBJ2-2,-,CSVEDRQAGELFF,TGCAGCGTTGAAGATCGACAGGCCGGGGAGCTGTTTTTT
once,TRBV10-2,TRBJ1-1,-,CASSEERERNTEAFF,TGCGCCAGCAGTGAAGAGAGGGAAAGGAACACTGAAGCTTTCTTT
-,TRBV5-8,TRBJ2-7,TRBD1,CASSSDRGYEQYF,TGTGCCAGCAGCTCGGACAGGGGCTACGAGCAGTACTTC
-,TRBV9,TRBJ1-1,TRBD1,CASSTRQGTKNTEAFF,TGTGCCAGCAGCACTCGACAGGGGACTAAGAACACTGAAGCTTTCTTT
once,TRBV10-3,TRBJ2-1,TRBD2,CAIAGTSAHEQFF,TGTGCCATCGCCGGGACTAGCGCCCATGAGCAGTTCTTC
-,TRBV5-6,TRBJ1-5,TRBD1,CASSYGQVNQPQHF,TGTGCCAGCAGCTACGGACAGGTCAATCAGCCCCAGCATTTT
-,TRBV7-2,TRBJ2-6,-,CASSFLLAQAGANVLTF,TGTGCCAGCAGCTTCTTATTAGCACAGGCCGGGGCCAACGTCCTGACTTTC
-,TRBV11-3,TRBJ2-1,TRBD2,CASSSVAGAYNEQFF,TGTGCCAGCAGCTCCGTAGCGGGGGCCTACAATGAGCAGTTCTTC
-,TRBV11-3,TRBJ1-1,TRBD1,CASSKTSTGYTEAFF,TGTGCCAGCAGCAAAACTTCGACAGGGTACACTGAAGCTTTCTTT
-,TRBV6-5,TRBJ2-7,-,CASDPGISKEQYF,TGTGCCAGCGATCCCGGGATATCGAAGGAGCAGTACTTC
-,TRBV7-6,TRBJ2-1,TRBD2,CASGPLAGGRDEQFF,TGTGCCAGCGGCCCACTAGCGGGGGGCAGGGATGAGCAGTTCTTC
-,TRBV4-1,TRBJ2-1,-,CASSQDFGGRGEQFF,TGCGCCAGCAGCCAAGATTTCGGGGGGCGCGGTGAGCAGTTCTTC
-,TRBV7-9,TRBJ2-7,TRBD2,CASSGTSGSWEQYF,TGTGCCAGCAGCGGGACTAGCGGGAGCTGGGAGCAGTACTTC
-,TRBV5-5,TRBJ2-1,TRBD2,CASSSLVGRVNEQFF,TGTGCCAGCAGCTCCTTAGTCGGGAGGGTTAATGAGCAGTTCTTC
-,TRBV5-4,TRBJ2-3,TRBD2,CASTLAGAPTDTQYF,TGTGCCAGCACCTTAGCGGGAGCCCCCACAGATACGCAGTATTTT
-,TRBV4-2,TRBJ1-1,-,CASSQDPGVGTEAFF,TGTGCCAGCAGCCAAGATCCAGGGGTCGGGACTGAAGCTTTCTTT
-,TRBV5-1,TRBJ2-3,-,CASSLVGSGTTDTQYF,TGCGCCAGCAGCTTGGTGGGTAGCGGAACCACAGATACGCAGTATTTT
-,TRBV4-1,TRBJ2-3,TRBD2,CASSHLLAGLGDTQYF,TGCGCCAGCAGCCACTTACTAGCGGGGCTTGGAGATACGCAGTATTTT
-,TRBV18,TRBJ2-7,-,CASSPEIPTDRGGYEQYF,TGTGCCAGCTCACCAGAGATCCCCACGGACAGAGGGGGCTACGAGCAGTACTTC
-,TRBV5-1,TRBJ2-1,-,CASSLVQILNNEQFF,TGCGCCAGCAGCTTGGTGCAGATTCTTAACAATGAGCAGTTCTTC
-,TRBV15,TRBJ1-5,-,CATSRPGKLSIGSNQPQHF,TGTGCCACCAGCAGGCCCGGGAAGCTGTCAATAGGGAGCAATCAGCCCCAGCATTTT
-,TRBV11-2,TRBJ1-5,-,CASSLDGNQPQHF,TGTGCCAGCAGCTTAGACGGTAATCAGCCCCAGCATTTT
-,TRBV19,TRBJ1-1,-,CASSIRSGIIEAFF,TGTGCCAGTAGTATAAGGTCAGGGATTATTGAAGCTTTCTTT
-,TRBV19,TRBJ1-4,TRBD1,CASGQGAEKLFF,TGTGCCAGTGGACAGGGGGCTGAAAAACTGTTTTTT
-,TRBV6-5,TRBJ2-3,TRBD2,CASSQSGGLTDTQYF,TGTGCCAGCAGTCAGAGCGGGGGGCTCACAGATACGCAGTATTTT
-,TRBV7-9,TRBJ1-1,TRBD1,CASSLGGQSFTEAFF,TGTGCCAGCAGCTTAGGGGGACAGTCATTCACTGAAGCTTTCTTT
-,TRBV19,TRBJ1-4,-,CASRRGTEKLFF,TGTGCCAGCCGGCGGGGTACTGAAAAACTGTTTTTT
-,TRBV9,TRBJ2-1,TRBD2,CASSVASGSIPNEQFF,TGTGCCAGCAGCGTAGCTAGCGGGAGTATCCCTAATGAGCAGTTCTTC
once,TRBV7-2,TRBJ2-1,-,CASSLQLVSNEQFF,TGTGCCAGCAGCTTACAACTAGTAAGCAATGAGCAGTTCTTC
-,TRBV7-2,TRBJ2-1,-,CASSLVTTTYNEQFF,TGTGCCAGCAGCTTAGTGACTACTACCTACAATGAGCAGTTCTTC
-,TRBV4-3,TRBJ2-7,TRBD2,CASSQGLAVAYEQYF,TGCGCCAGCAGCCAGGGACTAGCGGTCGCCTACGAGCAGTACTTC
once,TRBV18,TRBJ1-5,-,CASSTQEHQPQHF,TGTGCCAGCTCAACCCAGGAACATCAGCCCCAGCATTTT